This passage covers 9 T cell receptor beta chains from one sample sequenced in a study of vaccination and CD4 T cells after COVID-19. The Oncomine TCR Beta short-read assay was applied to DNA of cultured CD4+ T cells. MiXCR was run by TCRdb on the PCR reads, yielding one entry per CDR3 protein. Among about 4,900 distinct CDR3 sequences, around 40% were seen once, and the ten largest hold 40% to 50%. These receptors' targets are unknown. Treatment of the sample: roughly nine-day PBMC culture with coronavirus spike peptide pools or control peptides (ViraFEST assay). CD4+ T lymphocytes from the unexposed donor were collected before the COVID-19 pandemic (2011-2018). Sequenced material: CD4+ T cells from blood, cultured in vitro. The source is a human donor in good health.

Remarks on this clonotype: A read error may produce the germline difference seen at one junction end. The chain recombines TRBV2 with TRBJ1-2, with TRBD1 matching 7 bases. The CDR3 is 10 residues long. Germline V gene lookup returns CDR1 SNHLY and CDR2 FYNNEI. CDR3 DNA: TGTGCCAGCAGCTGGGACAGCTGGTCCTTC. Residues: CASSWDSWSF.

The chain combines TRBV30 with TRBJ1-1; the D gene is possibly TRBD1 (6 bases). The CDR3 is 13 amino acids. Germline V gene lookup returns CDR1 GTSNPN and CDR2 SVGIG (reference sequence). V was cut by 1 base and J by 3 bases, with 9 bases left in between. The CDR3 DNA is TGTGCCTGGAGTGAGGACAGCTACACTGAAGCTTTCTTT. Translated, it gives CAWSEDSYTEAFF.

This clonotype was seen a few times. The chain combines TRBV6-1 with TRBJ1-1; 10 bases agree with TRBD1. This CDR3 region has 13 residues. V gave up 2 bases and J gave up 7 bases; unmatched junction bases: 1. Germline-derived CDR1 and CDR2 are MNHNS and SASEGT. The CDR3 is CASSERDRGEAFF. The DNA of the CDR3 is TGTGCCAGCAGTGAAAGGGACAGGGGTGAAGCTTTCTTT.

In DNA form, the CDR3 reads TGTGCCATCAGTGATCTCGTAGGTTCGAACTATGGCTACACCTTC. Residues: CAISDLVGSNYGYTF. The rearrangement links TRBV10-3 to TRBJ1-2; D is ambiguous. V was clipped by 3 bases and J by 2 bases, with 13 bases between them. Germline CDR1 reads ENHRY; CDR2 reads SYGVKD. The CDR3 consists of 15 residues.

V and J are TRBV6-5 and TRBJ1-6; D might be TRBD1 (5 bases). The CDR3 is 15 amino acids. Germline CDR1 is MNHEY and CDR2 is SVGAGI. The V end was cut by 1 base, the J end by 8 bases, with 12 bases between. The CDR3 region has the DNA TGTGCCAGCAGTTACTTTACAGGCCAAGATTCACCCCTCCACTTT. It yields the protein CASSYFTGQDSPLHF.

This clonotype was seen a single time. The CDR3 is CSASSSVLGTDTQYF. The CDR3 DNA is TGCAGTGCTAGCTCTAGCGTGTTAGGCACAGATACGCAGTATTTT. The chain recombines TRBV20-1 with TRBJ2-3; D is possibly TRBD2 (6 bases). In germline, CDR1 is DFQATT, CDR2 SNEGSKA (reference sequence). The V end was cut by 3 bases, the J end by 1 base, with 14 bases between. CDR3 length: 15 residues.

This rearrangement joins TRBV7-6 to TRBJ2-1; D is tentatively TRBD1 or TRBD2 (5 bases each). Per germline, CDR1 SGHVS and CDR2 FNYEAQ. The CDR3 covers 15 residues. Trimming took 7 bases from V and 3 from J, leaving 16 bases between them. The CDR3 DNA reads TGTGCCAGCAAGTCATGGGACGGTAACTACAATGAGCAGTTCTTC. As protein: CASKSWDGNYNEQFF.

This clonotype was counted a single time. The chain combines TRBV5-8 with TRBJ2-1; D may correspond to TRBD1 or TRBD2 (6 bases each). Germline V gene sequence: CDR1 SGHTS, CDR2 YDEGEE. With 2 bases removed from V and 8 bases from J, the gap between germline ends came to 20 bases. The CDR3 loop spans 16 amino acids. The CDR3 sequence is CASSLVYSVGGDEQFF. The DNA for the CDR3 is TGTGCCAGCAGCTTAGTCTATTCTGTGGGGGGCGATGAGCAGTTCTTC. Based on the CDR3 plus reference TRBV5-8 and TRBJ2-1, the full variable domain is EAGVTQSPTHLIKTRGQQATLRCSPISGHTSVYWYQQALGLGLQFLLWYDEGEERNRGNFPPRFSGRQFPNYSSELNVNALELEDSALYLCASSLVYSVGGDEQFFGPGTRLTVL.

By share, this clonotype counts as medium-sized. V usage is TRBV6-1 and J usage is TRBJ1-1; D is possibly TRBD1 (6 bases). Germline loops: CDR1 MNHNS, CDR2 SASEGT. The CDR3 spans 16 residues. V was trimmed by 2 bases and J by 1 base, leaving 14 bases between them. CDR3 protein: CASSEMNGGPNTEAFF. CDR3 DNA sequence: TGTGCCAGCAGTGAAATGAATGGGGGCCCGAACACTGAAGCTTTCTTT.